The sequence of this T cell receptor beta chain was determined in a study of T cell responses to AZD1222 COVID-19 vaccine. Libraries were prepared by immunoSEQ multiplex PCR; TCRdb keeps only in-frame clonotypes and omits some of them. The table shows about 140,000 clones, with 84% occurring only once. This clone has a handful of counts. Its antigen is undetermined. Points from the study as a whole: Just 5 to 7 AZD1222 recipients were seropositive at baseline. Targeting of unmutated variant regions was reportedly seen in nearly half of spike-specific TCRs.

The CDR3 has 14 residues. The V gene's germline CDR1 is SGHKS and CDR2 YYEKEE (reference sequence). Trimming took off 1 base at V and 3 bases at J, with 10 bases between the two ends. The rearrangement joins TRBV5-5 to TRBJ1-1; D unresolved. The sequence derives from an adult in good health. Material: peripheral blood, obtained on day 0 of AZD1222 vaccination. The CDR3 region has the DNA TGTGCCAGCAGCTTGCTGGGTTCGGACACTGAAGCTTTCTTT. It yields the protein CASSLLGSDTEAFF.